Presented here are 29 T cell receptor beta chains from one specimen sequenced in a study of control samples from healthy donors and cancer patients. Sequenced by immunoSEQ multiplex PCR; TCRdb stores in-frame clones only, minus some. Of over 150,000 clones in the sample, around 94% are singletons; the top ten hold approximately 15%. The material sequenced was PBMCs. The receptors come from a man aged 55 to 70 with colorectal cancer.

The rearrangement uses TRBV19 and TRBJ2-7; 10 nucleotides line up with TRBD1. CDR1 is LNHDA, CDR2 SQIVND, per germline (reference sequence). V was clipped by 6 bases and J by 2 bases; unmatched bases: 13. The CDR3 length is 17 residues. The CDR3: CASSRLTGQGFTYEQYF. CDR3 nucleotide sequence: TGTGCCAGTAGCCGCCTCACGGGACAGGGGTTCACCTACGAGCAGTACTTC.

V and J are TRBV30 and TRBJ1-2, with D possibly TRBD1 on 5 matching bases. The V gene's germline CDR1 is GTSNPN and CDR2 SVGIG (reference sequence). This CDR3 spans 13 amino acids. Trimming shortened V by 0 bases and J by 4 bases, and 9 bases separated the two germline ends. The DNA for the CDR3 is TGTGCCTGGAGTGTAGGGGACTCCTATGGCTACACCTTC. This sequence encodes CAWSVGDSYGYTF.

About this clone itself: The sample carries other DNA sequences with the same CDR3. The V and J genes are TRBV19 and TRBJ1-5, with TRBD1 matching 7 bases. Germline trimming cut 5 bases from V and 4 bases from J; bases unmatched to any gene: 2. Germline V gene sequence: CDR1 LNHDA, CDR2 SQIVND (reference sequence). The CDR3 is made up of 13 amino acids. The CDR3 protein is CASSLQGNQPQHF. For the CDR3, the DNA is TGTGCCAGTAGTTTACAGGGGAATCAGCCCCAGCATTTT.

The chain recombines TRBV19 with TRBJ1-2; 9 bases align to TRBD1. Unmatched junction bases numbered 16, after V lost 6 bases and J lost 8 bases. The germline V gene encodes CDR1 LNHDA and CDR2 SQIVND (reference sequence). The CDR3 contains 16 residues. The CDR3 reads CASRNNPGQGLRGYTF. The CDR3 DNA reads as TGTGCCAGTAGGAACAATCCAGGACAGGGGCTTCGCGGCTACACCTTC.

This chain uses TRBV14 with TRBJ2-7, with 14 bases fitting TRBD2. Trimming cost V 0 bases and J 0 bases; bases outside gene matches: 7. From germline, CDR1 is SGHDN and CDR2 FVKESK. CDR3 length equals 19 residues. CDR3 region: CASSQEGTSGGLPSYEQYF. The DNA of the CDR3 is TGTGCCAGCAGCCAAGAGGGGACTAGCGGGGGCCTGCCCTCCTACGAGCAGTACTTC.

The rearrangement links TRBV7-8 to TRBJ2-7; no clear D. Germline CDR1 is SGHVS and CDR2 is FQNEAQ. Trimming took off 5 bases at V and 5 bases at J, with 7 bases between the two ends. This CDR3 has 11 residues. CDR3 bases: TGTGCCAGCAGCCTAAGGGACGAGCAGTACTTC. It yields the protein CASSLRDEQYF.

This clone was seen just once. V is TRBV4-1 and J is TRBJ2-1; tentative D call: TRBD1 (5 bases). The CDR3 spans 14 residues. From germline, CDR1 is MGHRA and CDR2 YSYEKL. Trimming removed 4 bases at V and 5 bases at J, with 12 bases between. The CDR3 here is CASSPGSVDNEQFF. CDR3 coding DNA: TGCGCCAGCAGCCCAGGGTCTGTAGACAATGAGCAGTTCTTC.

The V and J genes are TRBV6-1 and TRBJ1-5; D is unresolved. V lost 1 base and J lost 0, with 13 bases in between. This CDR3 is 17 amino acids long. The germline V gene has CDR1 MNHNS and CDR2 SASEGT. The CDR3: CASSEGTGQISNQPQHF. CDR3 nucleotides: TGTGCCAGCAGTGAAGGTACTGGGCAGATTAGCAATCAGCCCCAGCATTTT.

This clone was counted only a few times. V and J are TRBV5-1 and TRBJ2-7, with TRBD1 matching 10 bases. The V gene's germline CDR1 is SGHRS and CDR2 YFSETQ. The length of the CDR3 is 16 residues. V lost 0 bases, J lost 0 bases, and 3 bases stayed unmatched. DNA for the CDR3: TGCGCCAGCAGCTTGGAGGGACAGGGGAGCTCCTACGAGCAGTACTTC. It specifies CASSLEGQGSSYEQYF.

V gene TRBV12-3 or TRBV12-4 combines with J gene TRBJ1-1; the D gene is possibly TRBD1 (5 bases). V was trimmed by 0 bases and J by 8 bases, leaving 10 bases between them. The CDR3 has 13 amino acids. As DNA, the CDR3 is TGTGCCAGCAGTTTAGCAGGGCAGGGAGAAGCTTTCTTT. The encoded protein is CASSLAGQGEAFF.

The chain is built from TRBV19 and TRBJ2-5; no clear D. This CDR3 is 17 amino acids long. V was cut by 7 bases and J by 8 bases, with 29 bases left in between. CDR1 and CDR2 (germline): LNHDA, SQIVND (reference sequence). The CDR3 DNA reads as TGTGCCAGTACCCAATCGGCCGGAAAGGGTGGCAGCCGAACCCAGTACTTC. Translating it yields CASTQSAGKGGSRTQYF.

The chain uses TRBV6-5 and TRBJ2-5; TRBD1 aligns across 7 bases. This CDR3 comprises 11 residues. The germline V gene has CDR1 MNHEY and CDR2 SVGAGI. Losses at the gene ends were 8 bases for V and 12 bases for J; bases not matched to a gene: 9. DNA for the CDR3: TGTGCCAGCCACCGGACAGGCCGTAAGTACTTC. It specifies CASHRTGRKYF.

The CDR3 region is CASSPLAGQTYNEQFF. CDR3 coding DNA: TGTGCCAGCAGCCCCCTGGCGGGGCAAACCTACAATGAGCAGTTCTTC. This rearrangement joins TRBV3-1 (or the pseudogene TRBV3-2) to TRBJ2-1; D is perhaps TRBD2 (6 bases). Germline-derived CDR1 and CDR2 are LGHDT and YNNKEL (reference sequence). V lost 4 bases, J lost 2 bases, and 15 bases lay in between. The CDR3 length is 16 residues.

Written as DNA, the CDR3 is TGTGCCAGCAGCTTTAGCGGGGGGAGGGGAGAGACCCAGTACTTC. Its protein is CASSFSGGRGETQYF. The J gene is TRBJ2-5, the V gene TRBV7-2; TRBD2 agrees at 10 bases. This CDR3 has 15 amino acids. Trimming at V came to 3 bases and at J to 4 bases, leaving 5 bases not matched to a gene. Germline assignment: CDR1 SGHTA and CDR2 FQGNSA. The full variable domain, in which reference TRBV7-2 and TRBJ2-5 provide the parts outside the CDR3, is GAGVSQSPSNKVTEKGKDVELRCDPISGHTALYWYRQSLGQGLEFLIYFQGNSAPDKSGLPSDRFSAERTGGSVSTLTIQRTQQEDSAVYLCASSFSGGRGETQYFGPGTRLLVL.

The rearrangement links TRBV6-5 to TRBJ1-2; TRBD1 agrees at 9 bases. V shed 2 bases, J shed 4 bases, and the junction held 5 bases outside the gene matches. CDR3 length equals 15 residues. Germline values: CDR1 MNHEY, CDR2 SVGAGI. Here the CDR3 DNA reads TGTGCCAGCAGTTACCGGGACAGGGCCATCTATGGCTACACCTTC. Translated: CASSYRDRAIYGYTF.

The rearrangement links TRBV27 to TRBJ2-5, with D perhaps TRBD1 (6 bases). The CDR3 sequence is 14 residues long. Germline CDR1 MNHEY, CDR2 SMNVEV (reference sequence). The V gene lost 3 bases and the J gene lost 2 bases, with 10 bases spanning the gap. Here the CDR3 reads CASSFLGTQETQYF. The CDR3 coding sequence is TGTGCCAGCAGTTTTTTGGGGACACAAGAGACCCAGTACTTC.

This CDR3 reads CASSHYTYEQYF. In DNA form, the CDR3 reads TGTGCCAGCAGCCATTACACCTACGAGCAGTACTTC. The gene calls are TRBV3-1 (or the pseudogene TRBV3-2) and TRBJ2-7; D is undetermined. V was shortened by 3 bases and J by 2 bases, with 5 bases between the two germline ends. CDR1 and CDR2 from the germline V gene are LGHDT and YNNKEL (reference sequence). There are 12 residues in the CDR3.

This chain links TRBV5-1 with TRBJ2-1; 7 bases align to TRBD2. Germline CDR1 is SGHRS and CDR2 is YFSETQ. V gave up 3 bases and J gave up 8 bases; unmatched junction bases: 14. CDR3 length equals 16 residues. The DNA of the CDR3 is TGCGCCAGCAGCTCATCCGGGACTACACTTAAGGATGAGCAGTTCTTC. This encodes CASSSSGTTLKDEQFF.

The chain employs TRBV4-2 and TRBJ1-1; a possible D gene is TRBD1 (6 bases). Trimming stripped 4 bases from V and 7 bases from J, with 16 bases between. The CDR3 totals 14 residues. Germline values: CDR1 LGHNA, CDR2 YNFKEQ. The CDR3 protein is CASSPQGSGGEAFF. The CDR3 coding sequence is TGTGCCAGCAGCCCTCAGGGGAGCGGAGGTGAAGCTTTCTTT.

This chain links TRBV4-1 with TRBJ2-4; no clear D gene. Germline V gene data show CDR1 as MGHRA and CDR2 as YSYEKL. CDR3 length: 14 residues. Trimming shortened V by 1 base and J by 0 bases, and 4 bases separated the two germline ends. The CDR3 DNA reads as TGCGCCAGCAGCCAAGGGGCAGCCAAAAACATTCAGTACTTC. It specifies CASSQGAAKNIQYF.

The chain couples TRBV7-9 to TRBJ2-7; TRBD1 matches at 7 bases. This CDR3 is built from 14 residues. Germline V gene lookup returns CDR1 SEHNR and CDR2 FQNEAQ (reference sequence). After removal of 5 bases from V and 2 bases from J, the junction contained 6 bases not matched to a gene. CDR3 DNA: TGTGCCAGCAGCCGCCGGACAGGTACCTACGAGCAGTACTTC. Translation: CASSRRTGTYEQYF.

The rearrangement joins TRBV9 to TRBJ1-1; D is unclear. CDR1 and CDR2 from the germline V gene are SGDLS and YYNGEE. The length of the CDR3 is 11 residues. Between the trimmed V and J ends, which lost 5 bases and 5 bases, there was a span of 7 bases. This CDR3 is CASSSVTEAFF. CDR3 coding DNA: TGTGCCAGCAGTAGTGTTACTGAAGCTTTCTTT.

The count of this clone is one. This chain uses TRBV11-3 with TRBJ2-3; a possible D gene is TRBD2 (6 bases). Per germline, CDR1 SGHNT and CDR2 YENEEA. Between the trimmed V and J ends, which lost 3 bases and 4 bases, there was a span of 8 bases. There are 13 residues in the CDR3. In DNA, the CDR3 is TGTGCCAGCAGCTTGGGCGGGGCAGATACGCAGTATTTT. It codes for CASSLGGADTQYF. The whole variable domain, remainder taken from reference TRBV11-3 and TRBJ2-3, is EAGVVQSPRYKIIEKKQPVAFWCNPISGHNTLYWYLQNLGQGPELLIRYENEEAVDDSQLPKDRFSAERLKGVDSTLKIQPAELGDSAVYLCASSLGGADTQYFGPGTRLTVL.

The CDR3 coding sequence is TGTGCCAGCAGTGGGACAGGGGAGCTTTCAGGAAACACCATATATTTT. It codes for CASSGTGELSGNTIYF. The gene calls are TRBV6-1 and TRBJ1-3, with TRBD1 matching 9 bases. Germline CDR1 MNHNS, CDR2 SASEGT. The CDR3 consists of 16 residues. V was pared by 4 bases and J by 4 bases, with 8 bases of the junction left unmatched.

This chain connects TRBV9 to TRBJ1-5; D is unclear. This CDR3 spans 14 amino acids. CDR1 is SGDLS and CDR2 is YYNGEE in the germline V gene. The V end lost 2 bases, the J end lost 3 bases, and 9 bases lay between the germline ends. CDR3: CASSVPGVNQPQHF. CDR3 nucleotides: TGTGCCAGCAGCGTTCCCGGGGTCAATCAGCCCCAGCATTTT.

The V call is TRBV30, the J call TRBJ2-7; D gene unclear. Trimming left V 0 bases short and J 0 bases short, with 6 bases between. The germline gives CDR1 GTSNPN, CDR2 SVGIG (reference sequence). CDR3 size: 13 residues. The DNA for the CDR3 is TGTGCCTGGAGTGTACTCACCTCCTACGAGCAGTACTTC. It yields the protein CAWSVLTSYEQYF.

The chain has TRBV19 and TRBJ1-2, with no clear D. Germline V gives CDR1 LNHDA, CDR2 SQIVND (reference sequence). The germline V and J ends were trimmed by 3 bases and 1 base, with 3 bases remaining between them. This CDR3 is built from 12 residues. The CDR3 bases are TGTGCCAGTAGTATCCTTAACTATGGCTACACCTTC. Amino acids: CASSILNYGYTF.

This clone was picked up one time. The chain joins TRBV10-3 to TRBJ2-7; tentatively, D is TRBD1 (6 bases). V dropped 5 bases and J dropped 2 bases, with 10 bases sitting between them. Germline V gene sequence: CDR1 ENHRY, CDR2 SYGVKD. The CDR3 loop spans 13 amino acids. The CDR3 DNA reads TGTGCCATCAGTCCCCGGGACACCTACGAGCAGTACTTC. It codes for CAISPRDTYEQYF.

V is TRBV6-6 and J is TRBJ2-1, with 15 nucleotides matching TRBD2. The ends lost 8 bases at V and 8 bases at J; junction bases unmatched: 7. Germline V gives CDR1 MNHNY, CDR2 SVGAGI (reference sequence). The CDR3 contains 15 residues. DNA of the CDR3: TGTGCCAGCGATCGGGGACTAGCGGGGGGCGATGAGCAGTTCTTC. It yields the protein CASDRGLAGGDEQFF.